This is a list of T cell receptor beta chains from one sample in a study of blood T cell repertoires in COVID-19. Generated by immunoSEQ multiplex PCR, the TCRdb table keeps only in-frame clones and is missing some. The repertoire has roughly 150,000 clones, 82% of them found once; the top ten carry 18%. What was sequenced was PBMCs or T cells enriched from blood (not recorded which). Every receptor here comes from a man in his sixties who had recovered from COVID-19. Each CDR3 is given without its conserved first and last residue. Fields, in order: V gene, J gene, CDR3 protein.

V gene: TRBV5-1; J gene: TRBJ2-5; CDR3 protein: ASSLGQGSGETQY
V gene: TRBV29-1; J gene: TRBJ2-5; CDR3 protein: SGGTGGETQY
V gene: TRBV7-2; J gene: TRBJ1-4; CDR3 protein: ASRNGGWEKLF
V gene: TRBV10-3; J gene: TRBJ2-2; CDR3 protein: ATRIGTATTAGELF
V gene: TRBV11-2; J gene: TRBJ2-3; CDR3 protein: ASSLDTTSGGRYTQY
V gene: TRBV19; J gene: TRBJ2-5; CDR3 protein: ASSILAGGPIYYQETQY
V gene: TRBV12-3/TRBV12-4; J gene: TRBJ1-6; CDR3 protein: ASSLEANSPLH
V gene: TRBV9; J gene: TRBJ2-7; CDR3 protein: ASSVAGTGSSYEQY
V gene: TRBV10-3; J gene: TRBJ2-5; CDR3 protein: AISDGASSGTQY
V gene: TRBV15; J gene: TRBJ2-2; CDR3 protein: ATSIRGLDTGELF
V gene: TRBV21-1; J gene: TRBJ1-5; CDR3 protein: ASSNSGYRPQH